This record covers a single T cell receptor (beta chain). No antigen is known for it. The sample holds no much larger clone one base away, and base qualities are not on file. This was a case-control study nested in a cohort of healthcare workers in London, UK, who had nasopharyngeal swab PCR tests and blood samples taken every week. Healthcare workers were recruited between 23 and 31 March 2020, during the week of the UK lockdown, and were followed weekly for up to roughly 16 weeks. There are 12 amino acids in the CDR3, from cysteine to phenylalanine inclusive. Just the 36-base CDR3 DNA is kept, in frame starting at base 1. The germline V and J ends show losses of 5 bases and 6 bases respectively, and no gene match explains 4 bases of the junction. CDR1 and CDR2 were assigned from the germline V gene as SGHRS and YFSETQ. This sample was included in a study of early T cells in non-severe SARS-CoV-2 infection (dated by TCRdb to the early 2020s). Regarding the complete study: Because TCR sequencing was done on bulk RNA from unsorted whole blood, the alpha and beta chains could not be paired.

Results and caveats for the whole study, not just this receptor: Matching against VDJdb was skewed toward anti-spike CD8 responses, likely underestimated virus-specific expansions, and missed private and CD4 specificities.

Library preparation employed 5' RACE. Sequencing used a NextSeq 500. Unique molecular identifiers were attached to individual cDNA molecules in the TCR library protocol so that sequencing error and PCR bias could be corrected. Both TCR alpha and beta chains were sequenced, and tight co-correlation was observed between alpha and beta sequence abundances in each sample. The original methods were these. Decombinator V4 was used to annotate the V gene, J gene and CDR3 of the TCR sequences. Expanded TCRs were defined as changing significantly between any two time points under a Poisson model with p below 0.0001. TCR abundances were normalised to the total number of TCRs sequenced in each sample and reported as counts per million. MAIT TCRs were defined by TRAV1-2 paired with TRAJ12, TRAJ20 or TRAJ33, and iNKT TCRs by TRAV10 paired with TRAJ18. VDJdb, accessed 1 November 2021, was searched for CMV, EBV and SARS-CoV-2 annotated TCRs, with TCRs annotated for multiple antigens excluded. The public reads were reanalyzed by TCRdb: fastp trimming at Q25, MiXCR alignment, in-frame beta chains only. Entries that share a CDR3 protein sequence are merged under the most common genes and DNA. These V and J calls derive from TCRdb rather than the authors' analysis. This sample comprises around 30,000 distinct CDR3 sequences, roughly 5.1% of them detected only once. The top ten constitute 10% to 13% of the sample.

This sequence uses TRBV5-1 and TRBJ2-7, and 8 junctional nucleotides match TRBD1. Material for sequencing was whole blood. This sequence was found in an adult who was a healthcare worker with PCR-confirmed SARS-CoV-2 infection or an uninfected control (not recorded which). This receptor has the CDR3 CASSTGGREQYF. The sequence in DNA is TGCGCCAGCAGTACAGGGGGGCGCGAGCAGTACTTC. With the portions outside the CDR3 filled from the reference TRBV5-1 and TRBJ2-7 genes, the complete variable region becomes KAGVTQTPRYLIKTRGQQVTLSCSPISGHRSVSWYQQTPGQGLQFLFEYFSETQRNKGNFPGRFSGRQFSNSRSEMNVSTLELGDSALYLCASSTGGREQYFGPGTRLTVT.